The text below deals with one TCR beta chain. Its antigen is still unknown. Produced via immunoSEQ multiplex PCR; TCRdb's table is partial and in-frame only. The repertoire includes about 27,000 clones, 75% to 85% of them detected once, and 3.4% sits in the top ten. The sample belongs to a study of T cells in narcolepsy. The study, taken as a whole, reports: Same-patient CSF and blood CD4+ T cell clonotypes included HCRT-specific and TRIB2-specific autoreactive ones. Some memory CD4+ repertoires had no autoreactive clone sequences.

Germline loops: CDR1 LNHDA, CDR2 SQIVND (reference sequence). V was pared by 6 bases and J by 5 bases, with 11 bases between. The CDR3 is made up of 13 amino acids. This chain connects TRBV19 to TRBJ2-1; D is possibly TRBD1 (6 bases). The clonotype was recovered from a human donor with narcolepsy. The sample comprised CD45RA- memory CD4+ T cells from PBMCs. For the CDR3, the DNA is TGTGCCAGTAGCCTGAACAGGGACAATGAGCAGTTCTTC. This sequence encodes CASSLNRDNEQFF.